This T cell receptor (beta chain) derives from a study of blood T cell repertoires in COVID-19. Study-level background: From the United States, Italy and Spain came samples of acute and convalescent COVID-19. T cells, B-cell-depleted T cells, or PBMCs supplied cDNA or gDNA.

Authors' methods: Reference gene primer amplification yielded estimated nucleated cell counts. The method was immunoSEQ multiplex PCR; TCRdb's version includes in-frame clones alone and lacks a portion of them. V and J calls and clone size are given by that table; D and trimming were obtained from the DNA. The table has some 50,000 clones, 86% seen once. This clonotype originated in a human donor in a cohort sampled during active COVID-19. Sample: peripheral blood.

The CDR3, as DNA: TGTGCCAGCTCATCAATGACGGAGGTGGGAGAAAAACTGTTTTTT. This codes for CASSSMTEVGEKLFF. The J gene is TRBJ1-4, the V gene TRBV18, with D hard to call. CDR3 length: 15 amino acids. The V and J ends lost 5 bases and 8 bases respectively, with 18 bases between them. Germline assignment: CDR1 KGHSH and CDR2 LQKENI.